This T cell receptor beta chain was sequenced during a study of vaccination effects on CD4 cells after COVID-19. For the study at large: Using viral peptide pools, the ViraFEST assay grew out antigen-specific CD4+ T cells prior to sequencing.

The culture ran for around nine days before CD4+ T cells were isolated. Participants received two doses of either the BNT162b2 or mRNA-1273 vaccine. Generated by immunoSEQ multiplex PCR, the TCRdb table keeps only in-frame clones and is missing some. The sample includes approximately 74,000 clones, approximately 73% of them seen just once. The CDR3 is made up of 12 amino acids. The V end was cut by 6 bases, the J end by 0 bases, with 3 bases between. Germline values: CDR1 MDHEN, CDR2 SYDVKM. Study outcomes and limitations: Convalescent patients were scarce, and early post-infection timepoints were absent. Marked clonal contraction was seen late after vaccination (in both infection- and vaccine-induced clones).

As to this clone: Its specificity is unknown.

This receptor was identified in a human donor who received a COVID-19 vaccine. This chain uses TRBV28 with TRBJ1-5, with D hard to call. This sample comprised CD4+ T cells from PBMCs cultured without peptide, obtained after COVID-19 vaccination. For the CDR3, the DNA is TGTGCCAGCAGGTATAGCAATCAGCCCCAGCATTTT. Protein: CASRYSNQPQHF.